Reported below is one T cell receptor (beta chain). The sample originates from a study of blood T cell repertoires in COVID-19. Study-wide context: Samples taken during acute and convalescent COVID-19 were collected in the United States, Italy and Spain. Sample material is recorded as cDNA or gDNA derived from T cells, B-cell-depleted T cells, or PBMCs.

The CDR3 runs 14 residues. CDR1 and CDR2 from the germline V gene are MGHDK and SYGVNS. V lost 0 bases to trimming and J lost 6 bases, with 11 bases between them. As processed by the authors: Estimation of nucleated cell counts was performed using reference gene primer amplification. Produced via immunoSEQ multiplex PCR; TCRdb's table is partial and in-frame only. The V and J calls and clone size come from that table; D and trimming were worked out from the DNA. The sample carries about 110,000 clones, roughly 76% recorded once. The sequence was collected from a woman in her fifties or sixties with acute or convalescent COVID-19. The V call is TRBV25-1, the J call TRBJ1-1; D is perhaps TRBD1 (6 bases). The sample taken for sequencing was peripheral blood. The CDR3 spells CASSEYTQGSEAFF. The DNA for the CDR3 is TGTGCCAGCAGTGAATACACGCAGGGGTCTGAAGCTTTCTTT.